This T cell receptor beta chain was sequenced during a study of OX40 agonist ivuxolimab in advanced cancers. Study background: Three patients, one with hepatocellular carcinoma and two with cutaneous melanoma, achieved partial responses.

TCRdb keeps only in-frame clones here, not all; method: immunoSEQ multiplex PCR. The data contain roughly 60,000 clones, 85% of them singletons. Study-level findings and limits: Partial responders at 0.1-3.0 mg/kg had among the lowest clonal expansion.

There are 17 residues in the CDR3. Germline lookup yields CDR1 SGHVS and CDR2 FQNEAQ. The V segment lost 4 bases and the J segment 8 bases; nucleotides outside the gene matches: 16. As concerns this clone: The antigen remains unidentified.

This receptor was identified in an adult with an advanced solid tumor such as melanoma, head and neck, liver or kidney cancer. The V call is TRBV7-8, the J call TRBJ2-5; 10 positions agree with TRBD2. The sample here was CD4+ or CD8+ T cells sorted from blood, taken in a trial of the OX40 agonist ivuxolimab. The CDR3 spells CASSSSRLAGRGDTQYF. The CDR3 DNA reads TGTGCCAGCAGCTCCTCTAGACTAGCGGGCCGAGGGGATACCCAGTACTTC.